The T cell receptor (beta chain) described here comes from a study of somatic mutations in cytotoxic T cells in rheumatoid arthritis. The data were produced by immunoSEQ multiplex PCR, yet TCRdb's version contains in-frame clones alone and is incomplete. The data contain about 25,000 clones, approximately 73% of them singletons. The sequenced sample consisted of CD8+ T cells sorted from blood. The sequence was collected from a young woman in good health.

CDR3 coding DNA: TGCAGCGTTGGACCGGACAGGTTGGACTATGGCTACACCTTC. Protein sequence: CSVGPDRLDYGYTF. The chain has TRBV29-1 and TRBJ1-2; TRBD1 agrees at 7 bases. Trimming removed 4 bases from V and 3 bases from J; junction bases left unmatched: 8. Germline lookup yields CDR1 SQVTM and CDR2 ANQGSEA. This CDR3 is 14 amino acids long.